This T cell receptor beta chain came from a study of blood T cell repertoires in COVID-19. The length of the CDR3 is 15 residues. The germline V and J ends were trimmed by 2 bases and 2 bases, with 10 bases remaining between them. Germline CDR1 reads LGHNT; CDR2 reads FRNRAP. Original data processing: How many nucleated cells were present was estimated from reference gene primer amplification. Only in-frame clones appear in the TCRdb table, and some are missing; sequencing was by immunoSEQ multiplex PCR. D and trimming were read from the DNA, whereas the V and J calls and clone size are those reported in that table. The sample contains 120,000 to 150,000 clones, about 80% of which appear only once.

V gene TRBV12-5 combines with J gene TRBJ1-3; D is perhaps TRBD1 (6 bases). The sequenced material came from peripheral blood. This receptor was obtained from a human donor in a cohort sampled during active COVID-19. In DNA, the CDR3 is TGTGCTAGTGGTTTGACGGGACATACTGGAAACACCATATATTTT. This translates into CASGLTGHTGNTIYF. The complete variable domain, with remaining parts taken from reference TRBV12-5 and TRBJ1-3, reads DARVTQTPRHKVTEMGQEVTMRCQPILGHNTVFWYRQTMMQGLELLAYFRNRAPLDDSGMPKDRFSAEMPDATLATLKIQPSEPRDSAVYFCASGLTGHTGNTIYFGEGSWLTVV.